Below, one T cell receptor beta chain is given with its context. The CDR3 end falls 3 residues outside the read, so it is completed with the germline J gene. Trimming removed 5 bases from V and 7 bases from J; junction bases left unmatched: 10. The CDR3 extends over 15 amino acids. Per the germline V gene, CDR1 is SEHNR and CDR2 is FQNEAQ (reference sequence). The data belong to a study of Tregs in tolerant kidney transplant recipients. Study-wide context: Related graft donors supplied nonmyeloablative bone marrow transplants, and mixed chimerism was transient.

The assay was immunoSEQ multiplex PCR, and TCRdb's table has in-frame clones only and misses some. Listed are about 52,000 clones; approximately 0.81% falls within the top ten. V usage is TRBV7-9 and J usage is TRBJ1-1; 10 positions match TRBD1. The TCR comes from a human donor who received a combined kidney and bone marrow transplant. The material sequenced was CD4+ T cells from blood, taken before the transplant. This CDR3 is CASSPPGTGDGEAFF. Incomplete CDR3 DNA: TGTGCCAGCAGCCCACCCGGGACAGGGGACGGTGAA.